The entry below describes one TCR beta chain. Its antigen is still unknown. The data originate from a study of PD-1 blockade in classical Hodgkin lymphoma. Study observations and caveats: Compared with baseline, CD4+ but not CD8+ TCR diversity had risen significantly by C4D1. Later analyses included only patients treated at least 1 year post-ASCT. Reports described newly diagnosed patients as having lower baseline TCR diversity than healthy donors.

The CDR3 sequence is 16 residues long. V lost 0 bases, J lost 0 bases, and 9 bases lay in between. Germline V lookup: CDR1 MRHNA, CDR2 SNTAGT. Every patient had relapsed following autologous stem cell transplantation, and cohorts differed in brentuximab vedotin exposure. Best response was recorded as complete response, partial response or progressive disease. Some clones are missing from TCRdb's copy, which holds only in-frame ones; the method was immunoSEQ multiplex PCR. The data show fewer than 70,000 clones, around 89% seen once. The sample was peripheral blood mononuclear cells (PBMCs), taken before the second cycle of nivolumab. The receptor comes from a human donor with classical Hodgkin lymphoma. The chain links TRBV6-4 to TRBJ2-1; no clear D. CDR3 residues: CASSDSGAFSYNEQFF. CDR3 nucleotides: TGTGCCAGCAGTGACTCGGGCGCTTTCTCCTACAATGAGCAGTTCTTC.